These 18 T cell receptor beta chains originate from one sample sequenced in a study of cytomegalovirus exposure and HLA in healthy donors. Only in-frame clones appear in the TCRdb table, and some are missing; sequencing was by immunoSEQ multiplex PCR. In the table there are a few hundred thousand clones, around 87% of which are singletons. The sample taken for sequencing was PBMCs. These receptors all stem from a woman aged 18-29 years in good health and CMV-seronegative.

CDR3 amino acids: CASSWTGSNQPQHF. CDR3 in DNA: TGTGCCAGCAGTTGGACAGGGTCCAATCAGCCCCAGCATTTT. V gene TRBV6-1 combines with J gene TRBJ1-5; 8 bases map to TRBD1. The V gene end was trimmed by 5 bases and the J gene end by 3 bases; junction bases not matched to a gene: 3. Germline V lookup: CDR1 MNHNS, CDR2 SASEGT. The CDR3 extends over 14 amino acids.

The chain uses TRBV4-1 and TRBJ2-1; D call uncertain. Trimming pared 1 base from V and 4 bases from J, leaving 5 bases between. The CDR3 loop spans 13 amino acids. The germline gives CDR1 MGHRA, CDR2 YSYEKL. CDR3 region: CASSQVEYNEQFF. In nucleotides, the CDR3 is TGCGCCAGCAGCCAAGTTGAGTACAATGAGCAGTTCTTC.

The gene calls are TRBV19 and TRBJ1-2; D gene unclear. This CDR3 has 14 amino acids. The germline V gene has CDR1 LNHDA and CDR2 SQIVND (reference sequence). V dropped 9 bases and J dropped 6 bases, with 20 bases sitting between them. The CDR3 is CASLRSGPGNGYTF. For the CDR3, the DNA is TGTGCCAGCCTGCGGTCCGGGCCGGGGAATGGCTACACCTTC.

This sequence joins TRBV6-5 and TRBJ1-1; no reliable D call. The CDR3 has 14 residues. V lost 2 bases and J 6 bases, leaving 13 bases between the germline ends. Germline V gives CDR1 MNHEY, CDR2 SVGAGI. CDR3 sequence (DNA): TGTGCCAGCAGTTACCGGGAGGGCTTCGCTGAAGCTTTCTTT. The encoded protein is CASSYREGFAEAFF.

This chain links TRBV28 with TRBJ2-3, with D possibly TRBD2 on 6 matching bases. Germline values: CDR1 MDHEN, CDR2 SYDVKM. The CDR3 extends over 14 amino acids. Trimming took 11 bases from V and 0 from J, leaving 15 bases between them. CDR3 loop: CAGSPGTSTDTQYF. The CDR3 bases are TGTGCCGGCTCCCCCGGGACTAGCACAGATACGCAGTATTTT.

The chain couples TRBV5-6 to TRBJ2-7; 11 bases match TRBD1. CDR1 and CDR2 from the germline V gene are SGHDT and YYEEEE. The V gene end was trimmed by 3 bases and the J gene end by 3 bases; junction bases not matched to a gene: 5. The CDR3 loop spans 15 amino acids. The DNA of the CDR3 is TGTGCCAGCAGCTGGGGACAGGGGGGCAACTACGAGCAGTACTTC. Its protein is CASSWGQGGNYEQYF.

CDR3 sequence (DNA): TGTGCCAGCAGCTTGCGGGGGGCTTGGAACACCGGGGAGCTGTTTTTT. This gives the protein CASSLRGAWNTGELFF. The chain couples TRBV5-6 to TRBJ2-2; perhaps TRBD2 as D (7 bases). Germline V gives CDR1 SGHDT, CDR2 YYEEEE. CDR3 length equals 16 residues. Trimming shortened V by 1 base and J by 1 base, and 11 bases separated the two germline ends.

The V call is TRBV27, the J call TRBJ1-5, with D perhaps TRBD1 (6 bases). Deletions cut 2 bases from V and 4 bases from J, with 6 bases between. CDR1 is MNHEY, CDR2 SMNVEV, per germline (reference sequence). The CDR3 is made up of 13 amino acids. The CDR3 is CASSLQGNQPQHF. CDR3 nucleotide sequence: TGTGCCAGCAGTTTACAGGGGAATCAGCCCCAGCATTTT.

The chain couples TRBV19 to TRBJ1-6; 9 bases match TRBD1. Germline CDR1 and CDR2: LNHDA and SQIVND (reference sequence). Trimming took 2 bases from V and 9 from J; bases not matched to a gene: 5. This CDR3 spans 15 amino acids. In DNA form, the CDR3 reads TGTGCCAGTAGTATACAAGGGACAGGGCTTTCACCCCTCCACTTT. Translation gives CASSIQGTGLSPLHF.

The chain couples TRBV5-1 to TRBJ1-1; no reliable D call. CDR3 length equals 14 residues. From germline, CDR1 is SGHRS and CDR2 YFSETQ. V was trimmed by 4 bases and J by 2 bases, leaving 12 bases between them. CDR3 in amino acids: CASSVTLGNTEAFF. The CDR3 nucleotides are TGCGCCAGCAGCGTTACTCTAGGAAACACTGAAGCTTTCTTT. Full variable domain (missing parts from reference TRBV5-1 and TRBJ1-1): KAGVTQTPRYLIKTRGQQVTLSCSPISGHRSVSWYQQTPGQGLQFLFEYFSETQRNKGNFPGRFSGRQFSNSRSEMNVSTLELGDSALYLCASSVTLGNTEAFFGQGTRLTVV.

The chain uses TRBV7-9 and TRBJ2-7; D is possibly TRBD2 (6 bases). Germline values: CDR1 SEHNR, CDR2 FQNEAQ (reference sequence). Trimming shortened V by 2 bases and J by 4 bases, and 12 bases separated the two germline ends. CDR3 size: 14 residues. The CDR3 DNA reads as TGTGCCAGCAGCTTATCTTCAGGGAGGTACGAGCAGTACTTC. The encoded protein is CASSLSSGRYEQYF.

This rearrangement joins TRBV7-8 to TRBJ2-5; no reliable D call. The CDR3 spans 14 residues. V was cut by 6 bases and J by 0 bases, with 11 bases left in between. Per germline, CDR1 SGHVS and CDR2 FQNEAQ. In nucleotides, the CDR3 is TGTGCCAGCAGTTTATTTCCGTACCAAGAGACCCAGTACTTC. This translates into CASSLFPYQETQYF.

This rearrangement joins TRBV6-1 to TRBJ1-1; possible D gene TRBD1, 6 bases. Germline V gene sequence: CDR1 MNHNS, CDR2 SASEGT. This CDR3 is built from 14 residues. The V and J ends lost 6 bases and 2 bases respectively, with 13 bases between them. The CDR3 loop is CASRARTANTEAFF. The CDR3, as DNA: TGTGCCAGCAGAGCCCGGACAGCCAACACTGAAGCTTTCTTT.

The CDR3 DNA reads TGTGCCAGCAGCGGTCAGGGAACTAGCACAGATACGCAGTATTTT. This codes for CASSGQGTSTDTQYF. This chain connects TRBV6-6 to TRBJ2-3; D is possibly TRBD1 (5 bases). The V gene lost 6 bases and the J gene lost 0 bases, with 13 bases spanning the gap. Germline CDR1 is MNHNY and CDR2 is SVGAGI (reference sequence). The CDR3 loop spans 15 amino acids.

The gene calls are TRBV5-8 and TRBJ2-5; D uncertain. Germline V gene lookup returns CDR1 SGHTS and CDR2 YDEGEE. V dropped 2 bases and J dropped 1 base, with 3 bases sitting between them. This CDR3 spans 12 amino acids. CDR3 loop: CASSFLQETQYF. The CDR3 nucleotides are TGTGCCAGCAGCTTCCTCCAAGAGACCCAGTACTTC.

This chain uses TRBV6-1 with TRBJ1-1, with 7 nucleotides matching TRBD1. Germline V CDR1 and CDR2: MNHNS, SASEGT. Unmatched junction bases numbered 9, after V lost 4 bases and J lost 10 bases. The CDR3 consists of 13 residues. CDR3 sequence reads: CASSVRQGVGAFF. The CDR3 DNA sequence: TGTGCCAGCAGTGTGAGACAGGGAGTCGGAGCTTTCTTT.

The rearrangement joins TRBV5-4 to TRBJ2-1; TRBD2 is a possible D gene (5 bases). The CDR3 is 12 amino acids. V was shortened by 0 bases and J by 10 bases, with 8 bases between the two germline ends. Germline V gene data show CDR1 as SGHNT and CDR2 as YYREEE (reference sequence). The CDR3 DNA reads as TGTGCCAGCAGCTTGGTTAGCGAGGAGCAGTTCTTC. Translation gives CASSLVSEEQFF.

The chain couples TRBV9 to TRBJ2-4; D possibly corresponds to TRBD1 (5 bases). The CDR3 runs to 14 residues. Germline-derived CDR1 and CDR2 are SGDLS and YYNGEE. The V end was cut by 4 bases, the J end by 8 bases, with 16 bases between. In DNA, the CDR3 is TGTGCCAGCAGCTCTCAGGGATCGACCCACATTCAGTACTTC. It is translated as CASSSQGSTHIQYF. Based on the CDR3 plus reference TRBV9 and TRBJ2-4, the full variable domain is DSGVTQTPKHLITATGQRVTLRCSPRSGDLSVYWYQQSLDQGLQFLIQYYNGEERAKGNILERFSAQQFPDLHSELNLSSLELGDSALYFCASSSQGSTHIQYFGAGTRLSVL.